This entry lists 26 T cell receptor beta chains sequenced from one sample in a study of regulatory T cells in long-lasting Graves disease. Time point of the sample: newly diagnosed GD, antithyroid drugs for less than 3 months. After RNA was extracted from PBMCs, the TCR library was made from it. In building TCR beta libraries, iRepertoire HTBI primers were used together with Arm-PCR of CDR3 regions. TCRdb reanalysed the multiplex PCR reads using MiXCR and keeps one entry per CDR3 protein. The sample contains about 440,000 distinct CDR3 sequences, roughly 17% of which appear only once. These same records also appear under a second study, on T cells in Graves' hyperthyroidism and ophthalmopathy.

Source: peripheral blood mononuclear cells (PBMCs), taken at new diagnosis, from a patient treated with antithyroid drugs. Receptors originate from a woman younger than 35 with Graves disease.

In regard to this clonotype: One junction end disagrees with the germline gene, perhaps due to a read error. The genes are TRBV27 and TRBJ2-7, with 13 bases that match TRBD2. The CDR3 is made up of 15 amino acids. CDR1 is MNHEY and CDR2 is SMNVEV in the germline V gene (reference sequence). CDR3 nucleotide sequence: TGTGCCAGCAGTCAAACGGGACTAGCGGGATTCGAGCAGTGCTTC. This translates into CASSQTGLAGFEQCF.

This clonotype appeared many times. The rearrangement uses TRBV18 and TRBJ1-1; D ambiguous. V was clipped by 3 bases and J by 5 bases, with 16 bases between them. The CDR3 is made up of 15 amino acids. In germline, CDR1 is KGHSH, CDR2 LQKENI. CDR3 bases: TGTGCCAGCTCACCTCCCCGGTTTGGAGGGACTGAAGCTTTCTTT. Protein sequence: CASSPPRFGGTEAFF.

This clonotype was seen more than once but under ten times. The chain uses TRBV19 and TRBJ1-1; maybe TRBD1 (5 bases). V was pared by 2 bases and J by 1 base, with 11 bases between. The CDR3 runs to 15 residues. Germline V gene lookup returns CDR1 LNHDA and CDR2 SQIVND (reference sequence). The CDR3 DNA reads as TGTGCCAGTAGTATAAGAGGGGCCGGGAACACTGAAGCTTTCTTT. It is translated as CASSIRGAGNTEAFF.

This clonotype was picked up a small number of times. This chain links TRBV6-1 with TRBJ2-3; TRBD2 matches at 7 bases. CDR3 length: 15 residues. Germline-derived CDR1 and CDR2 are MNHNS and SASEGT. V shed 5 bases and J 4 bases; nucleotides not matched to a gene: 9. Here the CDR3 reads CASSRLAVSSDTQYF. The CDR3 DNA sequence: TGTGCCAGCAGTCGACTAGCCGTCAGCTCAGATACGCAGTATTTT.

V and J are TRBV2 and TRBJ1-2; maybe TRBD1 (5 bases). Germline values: CDR1 SNHLY, CDR2 FYNNEI. The ends were cut back, 0 bases at V and 3 bases at J, with 17 bases in the middle. This CDR3 is built from 17 residues. CDR3 DNA: TGTGCCAGCAGTGAAGCGCGGGGCAGGGCGGGCGACTATGGCTACACCTTC. Translation: CASSEARGRAGDYGYTF.

The sample holds many counts of this clonotype. The rearrangement joins TRBV30 to TRBJ1-5; 7 positions agree with TRBD1. The V and J ends lost 0 bases and 0 bases, in that order; junction bases with no gene match: 11. The germline CDR1 and CDR2 sequences are GTSNPN and SVGIG (reference sequence). The CDR3 extends over 18 amino acids. The CDR3, as DNA: TGTGCCTGGAGTGTAATGAGTAGGACAGGCTATAGCAATCAGCCCCAGCATTTT. Protein: CAWSVMSRTGYSNQPQHF.

This clonotype was observed at least ten times. This chain joins TRBV5-1 and TRBJ2-1; a possible D gene is TRBD2 (6 bases). The CDR3 has 15 amino acids. Trimming removed 0 bases at V and 4 bases at J, with 11 bases between. Germline-derived CDR1 and CDR2 are SGHRS and YFSETQ. CDR3 sequence (DNA): TGCGCCAGCAGCTTGGGCGGGGCCAGTTACAATGAGCAGTTCTTC. This sequence encodes CASSLGGASYNEQFF.

The sample holds a few counts of this clonotype. The chain's CDR3 is CASSLKMRVGELFF. As DNA, the CDR3 is TGTGCCAGCAGCCTTAAGATGAGGGTCGGGGAGCTGTTTTTT. The chain couples TRBV14 to TRBJ2-2; D may be TRBD2 (5 bases). CDR1 SGHDN and CDR2 FVKESK come from the germline V gene. This CDR3 has 14 residues. V lost 4 bases, J lost 7 bases, and 13 bases lay in between.

This clonotype was seen at least ten times. This chain uses TRBV20-1 with TRBJ2-7; D is unclear. The CDR3 runs to 12 residues. Germline V lookup: CDR1 DFQATT, CDR2 SNEGSKA (reference sequence). V was pared by 4 bases and J by 7 bases, with 14 bases between. The CDR3: CSATRRTEEQYF. As DNA, the CDR3 is TGCAGTGCTACGCGTCGTACGGAGGAGCAGTACTTC.

The chain couples TRBV5-1 to TRBJ2-3, with D unclear. This CDR3 is built from 15 residues. Trimming removed 0 bases from V and 0 bases from J, with 8 bases in between. Per germline, CDR1 SGHRS and CDR2 YFSETQ. Written as DNA, the CDR3 is TGCGCCAGCAGCTTGGATGCGATTAGCACAGATACGCAGTATTTT. This sequence encodes CASSLDAISTDTQYF.

Concerning this clonotype itself: The junction departs from germline at one end; a sequencing error may be responsible. The genes are TRBV10-1 and TRBJ1-1; 9 positions agree with TRBD1. The CDR3 loop spans 15 amino acids. The germline V gene encodes CDR1 WNHNN and CDR2 SYGVQD (reference sequence). The CDR3 coding sequence is TGCGCCAGCAGTGCTGCGACAGGGGGAAACACTAAAGCTTTCTTT. Protein sequence: CASSAATGGNTKAFF.

This clonotype was recorded many times. The chain is built from TRBV30 and TRBJ2-5; TRBD2 aligns across 10 bases. Losses at the gene ends were 1 base for V and 4 bases for J; bases not matched to a gene: 6. In germline, CDR1 is GTSNPN, CDR2 SVGIG (reference sequence). The CDR3 runs to 15 residues. The CDR3 protein is CAWSATSSGRETQYF. In DNA, the CDR3 is TGTGCCTGGAGTGCTACGTCTAGCGGGAGAGAGACCCAGTACTTC.

Ten or more counts support this clonotype. The chain recombines TRBV28 with TRBJ2-7; possible D gene TRBD2, 5 bases. Germline V gives CDR1 MDHEN, CDR2 SYDVKM. The CDR3 contains 14 residues. Trimming removed 3 bases at V and 6 bases at J, with 15 bases between. Here the CDR3 DNA reads TGTGCCAGCAGTTTCCTGAGGGAAGCTCCCGAGCAGTACTTC. It translates to CASSFLREAPEQYF.

This clonotype was observed at least ten times. This rearrangement joins TRBV20-1 to TRBJ1-1; 7 bases align to TRBD1. V lost 3 bases, J lost 4 bases, and 8 bases stayed unmatched. The CDR3 has 14 residues. Looked up from germline, CDR1 is DFQATT and CDR2 is SNEGSKA (reference sequence). The CDR3 is CSARTGQRATEAFF. The DNA of the CDR3 is TGCAGTGCTAGGACAGGGCAAAGGGCCACTGAAGCTTTCTTT.

As regards this clonotype: This sequence may be a read error, since a much larger clone differs from it by one base. The chain has TRBV6-2 or TRBV6-3 and TRBJ2-2, with 10 nucleotides matching TRBD1. The CDR3 consists of 16 residues. V gave up 7 bases and J gave up 6 bases; unmatched junction bases: 11. Germline V lookup: CDR1 MNHEY, CDR2 SVGEGT. The CDR3 DNA is TGTGCCAGCACGGTAGGGACAGGGGAGATCGCCGGGGAGCTGTTTTTT. Protein: CASTVGTGEIAGELFF.

This clonotype was detected ten times or more. The chain uses TRBV18 and TRBJ2-2, with D uncertain. This CDR3 is built from 15 residues. CDR1 is KGHSH, CDR2 LQKENI, per germline. Trimming took off 3 bases at V and 4 bases at J, with 12 bases between the two ends. The CDR3 DNA sequence: TGTGCCAGCTCACCTCAGCTAGTGTCCACCGGGGAGCTGTTTTTT. This gives the protein CASSPQLVSTGELFF.

This clonotype was counted ten times or more. V gene TRBV5-1 combines with J gene TRBJ2-7; D is ambiguous. Germline assignment: CDR1 SGHRS and CDR2 YFSETQ. The CDR3 has 16 amino acids. The V and J ends lost 1 base and 0 bases respectively, with 14 bases between them. The CDR3 is CASSLRSDIISYEQYF. The DNA for the CDR3 is TGCGCCAGCAGCTTGAGGTCCGACATTATCTCCTACGAGCAGTACTTC.

This clonotype was seen repeatedly, ten times or more. The chain is built from TRBV28 and TRBJ2-1; no firm D call. Germline V CDR1 and CDR2: MDHEN, SYDVKM. The CDR3 consists of 13 residues. V dropped 6 bases and J dropped 8 bases, with 14 bases sitting between them. CDR3 in amino acids: CASSKTESDEQFF. The DNA for the CDR3 is TGTGCCAGCAGCAAAACGGAGTCTGATGAGCAGTTCTTC.

This clonotype has a handful of counts. V gene TRBV7-2 combines with J gene TRBJ2-7; D is possibly TRBD1 or TRBD2 (6 bases each). This CDR3 contains 15 residues. V was clipped by 5 bases and J by 7 bases, with 21 bases between them. CDR1 and CDR2 from the germline V gene are SGHTA and FQGNSA. The CDR3 DNA sequence: TGTGCCAGCAGCCTAAACCCTCCCGGGGGCAGGGAGCAGTACTTC. Residues: CASSLNPPGGREQYF.

This clonotype showed up many times. J is TRBJ2-1 and V is TRBV20-1; D not certain. Trimming took 4 bases from V and 3 from J, leaving 13 bases between them. The CDR3 runs to 14 residues. Looked up from germline, CDR1 is DFQATT and CDR2 is SNEGSKA (reference sequence). CDR3 DNA: TGCAGTGCTACCCAGGCTGGTCTCTACAATGAGCAGTTCTTC. Its protein is CSATQAGLYNEQFF.

As concerns this clonotype: A much larger clone differs from this one at a single base, so this may be a read error. This chain links TRBV10-3 with TRBJ2-5, with 7 bases identical to TRBD2. The length of the CDR3 is 17 residues. Germline CDR1 and CDR2: ENHRY and SYGVKD. Written as DNA, the CDR3 is TGTACCATCAGTGAGCCTATACTAGCGCCCCCTCGGGAGACCCAGTACTTC. The encoded protein is CTISEPILAPPRETQYF.

Concerning this clonotype itself: This may be a read error, as it is one base from a much larger clone. The chain uses TRBV30 and TRBJ2-1; no clear D gene. Looked up from germline, CDR1 is GTSNPN and CDR2 is SVGIG (reference sequence). The CDR3 contains 12 residues. The V end was cut by 1 base, the J end by 9 bases, with 10 bases between. Here the CDR3 DNA reads TGTGCCTGGAGTGCTAACTTCATTGAGCAGTTCTTC. Protein product: CAWSANFIEQFF.

The chain employs TRBV12-3 or TRBV12-4 and TRBJ2-4; 15 nucleotides align to TRBD2. With V trimmed by 6 bases and J by 13 bases, 10 bases remained unmatched. The CDR3 spans 15 residues. The CDR3 loop is CASRRTSGRAGEQYF. CDR3 DNA sequence: TGTGCCAGCAGACGGACTAGCGGGAGGGCCGGTGAGCAGTACTTC.

This clonotype was seen a few times. V gene TRBV19 combines with J gene TRBJ1-2; 8 bases agree with TRBD1. V lost 7 bases to trimming and J lost 5 bases; unmatched junction nucleotides: 12. Germline V gene data show CDR1 as LNHDA and CDR2 as SQIVND (reference sequence). There are 15 residues in the CDR3. CDR3: CASTIGQGGRYGYTF. As DNA, the CDR3 is TGTGCCAGTACTATTGGACAGGGTGGGCGGTATGGCTACACCTTC.

There are many counts of this clonotype. The genes are TRBV7-3 and TRBJ2-3; 7 positions match TRBD2. The last part of the DNA fits TRBJ2-5 better; the J call may be wrong. Germline V gene lookup returns CDR1 SGHTA and CDR2 FQGTGA. The CDR3 is 14 amino acids. This CDR3 is CASSPHSGSETQYF. The CDR3 DNA sequence: TGTGCCAGCAGCCCACATAGCGGGTCGGAGACCCAGTACTTC.

This rearrangement joins TRBV25-1 to TRBJ2-3, with a weak D call TRBD1 (6 bases). CDR1 and CDR2 from the germline V gene are MGHDK and SYGVNS. This CDR3 is 13 amino acids long. Trimming removed 4 bases at V and 4 bases at J, with 9 bases between. CDR3 DNA sequence: TGTGCCAGCAGTGTCCGACAGGCAGATACGCAGTATTTT. Its translation: CASSVRQADTQYF.